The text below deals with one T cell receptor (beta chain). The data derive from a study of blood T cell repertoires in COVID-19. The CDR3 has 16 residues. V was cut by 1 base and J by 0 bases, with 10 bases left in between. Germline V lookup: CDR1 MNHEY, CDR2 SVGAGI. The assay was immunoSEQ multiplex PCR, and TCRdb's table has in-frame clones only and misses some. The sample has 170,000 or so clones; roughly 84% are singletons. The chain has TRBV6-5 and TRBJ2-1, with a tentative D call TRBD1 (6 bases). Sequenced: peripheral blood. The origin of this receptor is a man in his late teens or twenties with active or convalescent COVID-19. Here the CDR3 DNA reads TGTGCCAGCAGTTACTGGCAGGGGAGCTCCTACAATGAGCAGTTCTTC. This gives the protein CASSYWQGSSYNEQFF.